The 18 T cell receptor beta chains below come from one sample, sequenced in a study of Graves' ophthalmopathy and Graves' hyperthyroidism. For repertoire sequencing, the TCR beta CDR3 regions were amplified from RNA transcripts. HTBI-primed RT-PCR formed the first round, and a multiplex PCR formed the second. MiXCR, run by TCRdb on the multiplex PCR reads, gives a single entry per CDR3 protein. The profile covers around 170,000 distinct CDR3 sequences, with approximately 38% appearing a single time and under 6.5% taken by the ten largest. The material sequenced was peripheral blood. Source of these receptors: a woman between 40 and 50 years old with Graves' ophthalmopathy.

Many counts were recorded for this clonotype. This chain joins TRBV2 and TRBJ1-2; D not resolved. This CDR3 has 13 residues. Germline values: CDR1 SNHLY, CDR2 FYNNEI. The V and J ends lost 4 bases and 3 bases respectively, with 9 bases between them. The CDR3 DNA reads TGTGCCAGCAGTGTCGGCCAATACTATGGCTACACCTTC. Protein product: CASSVGQYYGYTF.

This sequence joins TRBV6-1 and TRBJ2-5; 13 positions agree with TRBD2. This CDR3 contains 16 residues. J was trimmed by 2 bases and V by 3 bases; bases with no gene match: 3. CDR1 is MNHNS, CDR2 SASEGT, per germline. CDR3 bases: TGTGCCAGCAGTGATCGACTAGCGGGAGGTCAAGAGACCCAGTACTTC. This encodes CASSDRLAGGQETQYF.

The table lists this clonotype with many counts. The chain combines TRBV12-3 or TRBV12-4 with TRBJ2-7, with 7 nucleotides matching TRBD1. V lost 5 bases and J lost 4; bases outside the gene matches: 8. CDR3 size: 14 residues. Written as DNA, the CDR3 is TGTGCCAGCAGTCCTGGACAGGACGAATACGAGCAGTACTTC. Protein product: CASSPGQDEYEQYF.

This clonotype has at least ten counts. The chain couples TRBV28 to TRBJ2-2; 7 bases align to TRBD1. V shed 0 bases, J shed 4 bases, and the junction held 2 bases outside the gene matches. CDR1 and CDR2 (germline): MDHEN, SYDVKM. The CDR3 consists of 15 residues. The CDR3 coding sequence is TGTGCCAGCAGTTTATGGGCAGGGGGCACCGGGGAGCTGTTTTTT. It specifies CASSLWAGGTGELFF.

This clonotype was found many times. The V gene is TRBV7-3, the J gene TRBJ2-7; maybe TRBD2 (6 bases). Trimming removed 5 bases at V and 5 bases at J, with 13 bases between. Germline V gene data show CDR1 as SGHTA and CDR2 as FQGTGA. This CDR3 comprises 13 residues. DNA for the CDR3: TGTGCCAGCAGCCCATCGGGGGTTGACGAGCAGTACTTC. It yields the protein CASSPSGVDEQYF.

This clonotype occurred many times. One end of the junction does not line up with germline, which may come from a read error. V and J are TRBV7-7 and TRBJ2-5, with a tentative D call TRBD2 (6 bases). Per germline, CDR1 SSHAT and CDR2 FNYEAQ (reference sequence). The CDR3 has 15 residues. CDR3 protein: CASSLETSNQETQYF. The CDR3 DNA sequence: TGTGCTAGCAGCTTGGAGACTAGTAACCAAGAGACCCAGTACTTC.

Comment on this clonotype: Its ends do not fully match the called genes, so a read error is possible. This chain connects TRBV20-1 to TRBJ1-5; D gene ambiguous. Per germline, CDR1 DFQATT and CDR2 SNEGSKA (reference sequence). This CDR3 has 14 residues. This chain's CDR3 is CGALEGVGNQPQHF. CDR3 DNA: TGCGGTGCCCTTGAGGGAGTTGGCAATCAGCCCCAGCATTTT.

The chain employs TRBV7-2 and TRBJ2-7; perhaps TRBD2 as D (6 bases). The CDR3 length is 14 residues. V was shortened by 5 bases and J by 2 bases, with 13 bases between the two germline ends. Germline-derived CDR1 and CDR2 are SGHTA and FQGNSA. DNA for the CDR3: TGTGCCAGCAGCCAACCCCCGGGAGCCTACGAGCAGTACTTC. Residues: CASSQPPGAYEQYF.

Concerning this clonotype itself: At one end the junction does not follow the germline gene, possibly because of a read error. This sequence joins TRBV6-1 and TRBJ2-7; TRBD1 agrees at 7 bases. CDR1 is MNHNS, CDR2 SASEGT, per germline. The CDR3 runs 14 residues. Here the CDR3 DNA reads TGTGCCAGCTCTTTGACAGGGCGTTCCTGCGAGCAGTACTTC. It specifies CASSLTGRSCEQYF.

The sample holds many counts of this clonotype. The chain combines TRBV5-1 with TRBJ2-7, with 15 bases that match TRBD2. The CDR3 totals 16 residues. Germline-derived CDR1 and CDR2 are SGHRS and YFSETQ. The ends lost 4 bases at V and 5 bases at J; junction bases unmatched: 7. Here the CDR3 DNA reads TGCGCCAGCAGCCCTGGGACTAGCGGGAGGCTCAACGAGCAGTACTTC. This encodes CASSPGTSGRLNEQYF.

The chain is built from TRBV28 and TRBJ1-2; the D gene is possibly TRBD1 (5 bases). V shed 3 bases and J shed 9 bases, with 8 bases lying between them. The CDR3 sequence is 11 residues long. Germline CDR1 MDHEN, CDR2 SYDVKM. The CDR3 DNA is TGTGCCAGCAGTTTCGGACAACGCTACACCTTC. It encodes CASSFGQRYTF.

This clonotype was observed many times. In nucleotides, the CDR3 is TGCAGTGCTAGAGTGGGGAACACCGGGGAGCTGTTTTTT. It is translated as CSARVGNTGELFF. The rearrangement links TRBV20-1 to TRBJ2-2, with unresolved D. This CDR3 has 13 residues. V was clipped by 1 base and J by 1 base, with 4 bases between them. CDR1 and CDR2 (germline): DFQATT, SNEGSKA (reference sequence).

This clonotype has a count of ten or more. The chain is built from TRBV7-9 and TRBJ1-2, with D unclear. Trimming pared 3 bases from V and 7 bases from J, leaving 9 bases between. This CDR3 is 12 amino acids long. The germline gives CDR1 SEHNR, CDR2 FQNEAQ (reference sequence). CDR3 DNA sequence: TGTGCCAGCAGCTTTTCCGGCGGTGGCTACACCTTC. This encodes CASSFSGGGYTF.

This chain links TRBV6-1 with TRBJ2-7; 14 bases line up with TRBD2. V lost 6 bases to trimming and J lost 4 bases; unmatched junction nucleotides: 8. This CDR3 spans 16 amino acids. CDR1 is MNHNS and CDR2 is SASEGT in the germline V gene. Here the CDR3 DNA reads TGTGCCAGCAGCAAGGGACTAGCGGGAGTAGGGTACGAGCAGTACTTC. Its translation: CASSKGLAGVGYEQYF.

This rearrangement joins TRBV6-1 to TRBJ2-7, with D possibly TRBD1 on 5 matching bases. Germline assignment: CDR1 MNHNS and CDR2 SASEGT. With 8 bases removed from V and 2 bases from J, the gap between germline ends came to 10 bases. The CDR3 length is 12 residues. The CDR3 DNA follows: TGTGCCAGCCTTCAACAGGCCTACGAGCAGTACTTC. This encodes CASLQQAYEQYF.

The chain employs TRBV20-1 and TRBJ2-7; 7 nucleotides match TRBD2. This CDR3 comprises 13 residues. Germline V CDR1 and CDR2: DFQATT, SNEGSKA (reference sequence). V lost 3 bases and J lost 5; bases outside the gene matches: 7. CDR3 sequence (DNA): TGCAGTGCTAGGGCCACTGGGGGGGACGAGCAGTACTTC. Translation gives CSARATGGDEQYF.

This sequence joins TRBV6-2 or TRBV6-3 and TRBJ2-7; D may correspond to TRBD1 or TRBD2 (6 bases each). Germline-derived CDR1 and CDR2 are MNHEY and SVGEGT. V was cut by 5 bases and J by 0 bases, with 14 bases left in between. This CDR3 comprises 15 residues. CDR3 nucleotides: TGTGCCAGCAGTCCCGAGGGGGGAAACTCCTACGAGCAGTACTTC. It codes for CASSPEGGNSYEQYF.

This clonotype occurred many times. This chain links TRBV6-2 or TRBV6-3 with TRBJ1-1; D may be TRBD1 (6 bases). The CDR3 sequence is 11 residues long. The germline gives CDR1 MNHEY, CDR2 SVGEGT. Deletions cut 10 bases from V and 7 bases from J, with 13 bases between. The CDR3 sequence is CATLGGSEAFF. The CDR3 DNA reads TGTGCCACCTTAGGGGGGAGTGAAGCTTTCTTT.